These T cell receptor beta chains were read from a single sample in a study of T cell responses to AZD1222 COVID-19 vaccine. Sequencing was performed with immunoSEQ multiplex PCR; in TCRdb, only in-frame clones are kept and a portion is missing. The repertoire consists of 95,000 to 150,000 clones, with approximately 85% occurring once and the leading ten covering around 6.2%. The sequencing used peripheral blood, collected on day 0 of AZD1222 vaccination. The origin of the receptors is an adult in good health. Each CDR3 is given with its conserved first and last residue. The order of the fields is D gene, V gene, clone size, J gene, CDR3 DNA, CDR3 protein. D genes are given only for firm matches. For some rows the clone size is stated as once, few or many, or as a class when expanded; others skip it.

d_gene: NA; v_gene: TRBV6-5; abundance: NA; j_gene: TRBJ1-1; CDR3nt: TGTGCCAGCTCCGAACGGCGACACATGAACACTGAAGCTTTCTTT; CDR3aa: CASSERRHMNTEAFF
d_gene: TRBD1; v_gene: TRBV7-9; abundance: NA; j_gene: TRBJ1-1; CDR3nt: TGTGCCAGCAGCTTGGACAGGGCGGGCACTGAAGCTTTCTTT; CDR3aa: CASSLDRAGTEAFF
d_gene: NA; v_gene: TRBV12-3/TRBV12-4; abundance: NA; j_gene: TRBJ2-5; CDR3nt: TGTGCCAGCTGGTCGGAGACCCAGTACTTC; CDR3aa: CASWSETQYF
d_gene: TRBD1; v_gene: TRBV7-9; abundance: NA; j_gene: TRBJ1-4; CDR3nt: TGTGCCAGCGGACCGGGACAGAGTAATGAAAAACTGTTTTTT; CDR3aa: CASGPGQSNEKLFF
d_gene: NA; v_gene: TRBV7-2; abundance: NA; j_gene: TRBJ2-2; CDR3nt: TGTGCCAGCAGCTCCCTCCCCGGGGAGCTGTTTTTT; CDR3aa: CASSSLPGELFF
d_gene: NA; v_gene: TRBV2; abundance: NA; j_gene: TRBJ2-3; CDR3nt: TGTGCCAGCATAGGGACTTACGACACAGATACGCAGTATTTT; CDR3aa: CASIGTYDTDTQYF
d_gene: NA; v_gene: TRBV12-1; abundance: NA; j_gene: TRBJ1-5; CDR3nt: TGTGCCAGCAGCTTTGCGGGCTCCAATCAGCCCCAGCATTTT; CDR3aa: CASSFAGSNQPQHF
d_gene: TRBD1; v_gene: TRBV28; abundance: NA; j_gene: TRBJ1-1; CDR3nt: TGTGCCAGCAGCAGAACAGGGGGCGTTACTGAAGCTTTCTTT; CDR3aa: CASSRTGGVTEAFF
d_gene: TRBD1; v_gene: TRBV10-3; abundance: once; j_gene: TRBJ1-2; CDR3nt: TGTGCCATCAGTGAGTCGAGAGACAGGGTTGTCCGCTACACCTTC; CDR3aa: CAISESRDRVVRYTF
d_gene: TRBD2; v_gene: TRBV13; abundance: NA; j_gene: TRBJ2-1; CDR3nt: TGTGCCAGCAGCTCCCGGGGACCGGCGGGGGGGCGCAATGAGCAGTTCTTC; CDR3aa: CASSSRGPAGGRNEQFF
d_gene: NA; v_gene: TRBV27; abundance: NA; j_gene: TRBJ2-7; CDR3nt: TGTGCCAGCAGTTTATCGGGCCGGGGGCCGCCCTACGAGCAGTACTTC; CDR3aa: CASSLSGRGPPYEQYF
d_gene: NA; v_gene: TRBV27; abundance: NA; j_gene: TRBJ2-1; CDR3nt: TGTGCCAGCAGTTCCCCAGTGGGGAATGAGCAGTTCTTC; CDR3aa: CASSSPVGNEQFF
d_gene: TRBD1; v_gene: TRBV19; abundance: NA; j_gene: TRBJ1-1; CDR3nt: TGTGCCAGTGCTGACAGGGCGAACACTGAAGCTTTCTTT; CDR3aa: CASADRANTEAFF
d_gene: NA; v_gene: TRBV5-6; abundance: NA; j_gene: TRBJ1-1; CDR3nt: TGTGCCAGCAGCCCCACCCTGTATTCGGGCACTGAAGCTTTCTTT; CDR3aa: CASSPTLYSGTEAFF
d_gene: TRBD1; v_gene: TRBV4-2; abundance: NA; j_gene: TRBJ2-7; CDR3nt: TGTGCCAGCGGACCGGGACAGGGGACCTCTCAGACCTACGAGCAGTACTTC; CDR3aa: CASGPGQGTSQTYEQYF
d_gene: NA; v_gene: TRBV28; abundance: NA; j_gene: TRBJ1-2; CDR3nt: TGTGCCAGCGGAAAGGGATACTATGGCTACACCTTC; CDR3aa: CASGKGYYGYTF
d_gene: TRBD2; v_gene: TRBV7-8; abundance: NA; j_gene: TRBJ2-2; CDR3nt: TGTGCCAGCAGCCCTCTAGCGGGGGGGCTTAGCACCGGGGAGCTGTTTTTT; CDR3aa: CASSPLAGGLSTGELFF
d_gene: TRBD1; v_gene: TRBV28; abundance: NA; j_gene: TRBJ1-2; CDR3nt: TGTGCCAGCAGTCGGGGACAGGGGGTAGGCTACACCTTC; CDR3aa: CASSRGQGVGYTF
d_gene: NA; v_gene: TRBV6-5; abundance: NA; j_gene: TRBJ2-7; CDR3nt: TGTGCCAGCAGTTTCAGGGGAGTGGGCTCCTACGAGCAGTACTTC; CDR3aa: CASSFRGVGSYEQYF
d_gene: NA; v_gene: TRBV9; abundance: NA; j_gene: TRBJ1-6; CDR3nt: TGTGCCAGCAGCGTAGGGGGTTCAGGTTCACCCCTCCACTTT; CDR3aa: CASSVGGSGSPLHF
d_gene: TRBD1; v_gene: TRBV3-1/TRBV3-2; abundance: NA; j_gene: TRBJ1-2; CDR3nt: TGTGCCAGCAGCTTCGACAGGGATGGTGGCTACACCTTC; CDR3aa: CASSFDRDGGYTF
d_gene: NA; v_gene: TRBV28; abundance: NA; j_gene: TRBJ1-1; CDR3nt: TGTGCCAGCAGTCCGACGAGGAGGGCTGAAGCTTTCTTT; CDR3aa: CASSPTRRAEAFF
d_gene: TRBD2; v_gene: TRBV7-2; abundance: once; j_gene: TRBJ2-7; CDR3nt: TGTGCCAGCAGCTTAGCGAGCGGGGGGGCTTTGAGGGAGCAGTACTTC; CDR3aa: CASSLASGGALREQYF
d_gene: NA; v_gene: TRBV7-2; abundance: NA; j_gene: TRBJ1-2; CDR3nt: TGTGCCAGCAGCGCAAACAGGGTGACAAGCTATGGCTACACCTTC; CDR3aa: CASSANRVTSYGYTF
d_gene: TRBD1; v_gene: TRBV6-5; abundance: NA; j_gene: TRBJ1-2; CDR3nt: TGTGCCAGCATCCAAGGGCCGGGGACAGGTGGCTACACCTTC; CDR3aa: CASIQGPGTGGYTF
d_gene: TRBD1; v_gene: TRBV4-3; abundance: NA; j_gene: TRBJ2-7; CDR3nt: TGCGCCAGCAGCCTAGGGGGGACAGGGGGCCGGTACGAGCAGTACTTC; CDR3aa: CASSLGGTGGRYEQYF
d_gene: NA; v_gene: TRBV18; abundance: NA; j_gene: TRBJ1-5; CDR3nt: TGTGCCAGCTCCTATTTGTCCGGGGGCGTTCAGCCCCAGCATTTT; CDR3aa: CASSYLSGGVQPQHF
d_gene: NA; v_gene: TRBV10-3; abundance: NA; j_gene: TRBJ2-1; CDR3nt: TGTGCCATAAGGTGGGGGGTTTCAGACAATGAGCAGTTCTTC; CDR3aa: CAIRWGVSDNEQFF
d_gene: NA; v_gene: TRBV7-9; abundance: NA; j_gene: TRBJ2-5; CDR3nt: TGTGCCAGCAGCTTAGATGGGGGGCCCTTAAGGTGGACCCAGTACTTC; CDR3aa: CASSLDGGPLRWTQYF
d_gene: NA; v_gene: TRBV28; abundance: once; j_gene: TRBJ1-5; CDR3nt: TGTGCCAGCAGTTTATACGAAGGGCAGGGCGGGAATCAGCCCCAGCATTTT; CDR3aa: CASSLYEGQGGNQPQHF
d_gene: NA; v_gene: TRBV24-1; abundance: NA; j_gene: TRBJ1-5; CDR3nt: TGTGCCACCAGTGGCCCGGGGGGGATCCACAATCAGCCCCAGCATTTT; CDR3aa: CATSGPGGIHNQPQHF
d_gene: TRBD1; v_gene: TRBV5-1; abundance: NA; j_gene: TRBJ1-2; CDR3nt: TGCGCCAGCAGCTTGGGGGACAGCCCGGCGGGCTACACCTTC; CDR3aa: CASSLGDSPAGYTF
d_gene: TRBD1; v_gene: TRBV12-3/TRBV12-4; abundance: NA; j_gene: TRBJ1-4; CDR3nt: TGTGCCAGCAGTCCGGGACAGTCGGAACTGTTTTTT; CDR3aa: CASSPGQSELFF
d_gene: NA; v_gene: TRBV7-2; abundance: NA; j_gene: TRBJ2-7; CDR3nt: TGTGCCAGCAGCTTCGGGGGGCGGGGGAGCTCCTACGAGCAGTACTTC; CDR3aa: CASSFGGRGSSYEQYF
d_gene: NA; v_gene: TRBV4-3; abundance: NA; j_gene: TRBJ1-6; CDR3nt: TGCGCCAGCAGCCAGGAGACAGTAGCTTCATCACCCCTCCACTTT; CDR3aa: CASSQETVASSPLHF
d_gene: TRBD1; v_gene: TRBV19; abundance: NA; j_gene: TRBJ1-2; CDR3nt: TGTGCCAGTAGTCCCGGGACAGCCTCCGGCTACACCTTC; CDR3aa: CASSPGTASGYTF
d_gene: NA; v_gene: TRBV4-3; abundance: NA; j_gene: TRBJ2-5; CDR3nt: TGCGCCAGCAGCCCAGAGGTGAGCGAGACCCAGTACTTC; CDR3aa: CASSPEVSETQYF
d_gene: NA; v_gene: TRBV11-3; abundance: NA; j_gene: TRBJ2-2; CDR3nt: TGTGCCAGCAGCTTCCGGGGATACACCGGGGAGCTGTTTTTT; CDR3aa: CASSFRGYTGELFF
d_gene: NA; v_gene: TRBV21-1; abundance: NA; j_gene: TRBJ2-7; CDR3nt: TGTGCCAGCGCTTGCGACAGGGGGATCTACGAGCAGTACTTC; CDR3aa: CASACDRGIYEQYF
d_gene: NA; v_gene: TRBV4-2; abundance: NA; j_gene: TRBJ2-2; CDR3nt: TGTGCCAGCAGCCAACTGACAAACACCGGGGAGCTGTTTTTT; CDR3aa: CASSQLTNTGELFF
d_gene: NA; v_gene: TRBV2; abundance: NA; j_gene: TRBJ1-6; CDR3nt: TGTGCCAGCAGTATGTCCAGGGAGCCTGGCTATAATTCACCCCTCCACTTT; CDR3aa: CASSMSREPGYNSPLHF
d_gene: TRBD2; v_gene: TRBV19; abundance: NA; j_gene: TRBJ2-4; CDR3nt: TGTGCCAGTATGGCCGGGGCGGGGGGCAAAAACATTCAGTACTTC; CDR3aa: CASMAGAGGKNIQYF
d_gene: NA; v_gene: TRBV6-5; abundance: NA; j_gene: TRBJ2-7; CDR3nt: TGTGCCAGCAGACCCCGGGACCGAATTAGCGAGCAGTACTTC; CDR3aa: CASRPRDRISEQYF
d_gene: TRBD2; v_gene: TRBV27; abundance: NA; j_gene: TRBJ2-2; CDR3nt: TGTGCCAGCACCCCCTGGGGGGCGGGGGGTTCCACCGGGGAGCTGTTTTTT; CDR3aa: CASTPWGAGGSTGELFF
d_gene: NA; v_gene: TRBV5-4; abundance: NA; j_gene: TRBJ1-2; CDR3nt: TGTGCCAGCAGCTTCGGGGGACCTAACTATGGCTACACCTTC; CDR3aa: CASSFGGPNYGYTF
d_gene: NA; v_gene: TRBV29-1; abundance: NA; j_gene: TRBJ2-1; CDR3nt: TGCAGCGTTGAAGTTTCGGGGAAGGGGTCCAATGAGCAGTTCTTC; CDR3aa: CSVEVSGKGSNEQFF
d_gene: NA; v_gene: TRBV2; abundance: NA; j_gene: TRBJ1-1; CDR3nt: TGTGCCAGCAGTGAAAGTCTGGGGGCGGGAAGAACTGAAGCTTTCTTT; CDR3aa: CASSESLGAGRTEAFF
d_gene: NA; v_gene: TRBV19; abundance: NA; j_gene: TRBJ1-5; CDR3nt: TGTGCCAGTAGTATCACAGCCCCTCAGCCCCAGCATTTT; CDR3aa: CASSITAPQPQHF
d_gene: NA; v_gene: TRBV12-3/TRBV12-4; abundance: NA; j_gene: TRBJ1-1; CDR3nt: TGTGCCAGCAGCTCAAACAGGGTTGAAGCTTTCTTT; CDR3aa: CASSSNRVEAFF
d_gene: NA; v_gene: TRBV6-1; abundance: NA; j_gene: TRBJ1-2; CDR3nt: TGTGCCAGCAGTGAAGCGCTGATATACTATGGCTACACCTTC; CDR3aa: CASSEALIYYGYTF
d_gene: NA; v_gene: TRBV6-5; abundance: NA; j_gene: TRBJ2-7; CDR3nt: TGTGCCAGCCCACTGGGGGCCATGCAGTACTTC; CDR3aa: CASPLGAMQYF
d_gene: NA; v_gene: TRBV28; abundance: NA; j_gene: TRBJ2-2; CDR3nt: TGTGCCAGCACTTTTTCGAACACCGGGGAGCTGTTTTTT; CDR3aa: CASTFSNTGELFF
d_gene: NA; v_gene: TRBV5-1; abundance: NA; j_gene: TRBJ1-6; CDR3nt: TGCGCCAGCAGCCTAAGATCAGGGGCTCAATATTCACCCCTCCACTTT; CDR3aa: CASSLRSGAQYSPLHF
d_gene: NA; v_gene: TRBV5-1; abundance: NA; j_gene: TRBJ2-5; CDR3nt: TGCGCCAGCAGCGTCCTGGGACAAGAGACCCAGTACTTC; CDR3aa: CASSVLGQETQYF
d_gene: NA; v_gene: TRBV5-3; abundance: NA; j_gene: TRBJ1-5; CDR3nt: TGTGCCAGAAGCCCGATACAGGGTACCAGGCAGCCCCAGCATTTT; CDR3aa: CARSPIQGTRQPQHF
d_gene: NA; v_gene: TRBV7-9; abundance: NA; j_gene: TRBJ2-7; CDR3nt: TGTGCCAGCAGCCTACCCGGCTGGCAGGGCAATTCTCACGAGCAGTACTTC; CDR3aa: CASSLPGWQGNSHEQYF
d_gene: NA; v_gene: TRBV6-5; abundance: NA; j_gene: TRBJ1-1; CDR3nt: TGTGCCAGCAGTTCTACAGGGAACACTGAAGCTTTCTTT; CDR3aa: CASSSTGNTEAFF